The rows below give T cell receptor beta chains drawn from one sample of a study of shared clonotypes between healthy human individuals. TCRdb keeps only in-frame clones here, not all; method: immunoSEQ multiplex PCR. Among about 2 million clones listed, just under 95% were seen once. Sample: naive CD8+ T cells sorted from blood. These receptor sequences come from a man younger than 35 in good health. Both conserved end residues are part of each CDR3. Each record gives: clone size, J gene, D gene, V gene, CDR3 protein, CDR3 DNA. The D gene is left open where the match is weak. The size of a clone is reported for some rows only, either as once, few or many, or as a class for expanded clones.

NA,TRBJ1-1,TRBD1,TRBV30,CAWSVSGGSEAFF,TGTGCCTGGAGTGTTTCAGGGGGGAGTGAAGCTTTCTTT
NA,TRBJ2-7,NA,TRBV15,CATSPGFESSYEQYF,TGTGCCACCAGCCCAGGGTTCGAGAGCTCCTACGAGCAGTACTTC
NA,TRBJ2-3,TRBD1,TRBV19,CASSLGTGDYDTQYF,TGTGCCAGTAGCCTAGGGACAGGGGATTATGATACGCAGTATTTT
NA,TRBJ2-3,TRBD2,TRBV7-8,CASSSEILAGSTDTQYF,TGTGCCAGCAGCTCCGAAATTCTAGCGGGTTCGACAGATACGCAGTATTTT
NA,TRBJ2-7,NA,TRBV18,CASSPPLGIYEQYF,TGTGCCAGCTCACCCCCCCTAGGTATTTACGAGCAGTACTTC
NA,TRBJ1-5,NA,TRBV27,CASRSYSNQPQHF,TGTGCCAGCAGATCATATAGCAATCAGCCCCAGCATTTT
once,TRBJ2-5,NA,TRBV7-7,CASSSGWETQYF,TGTGCTAGCAGCTCAGGGTGGGAGACCCAGTACTTC
NA,TRBJ1-4,NA,TRBV25-1,CASSESETNEKLFF,TGTGCCAGCAGTGAATCTGAAACTAATGAAAAACTGTTTTTT
NA,TRBJ1-1,NA,TRBV9,CASSAGGGTEAFF,TGTGCCAGCAGCGCCGGAGGGGGCACTGAAGCTTTCTTT
NA,TRBJ2-7,TRBD2,TRBV7-9,CASSPWGLAGPSYEQYF,TGTGCCAGCAGCCCCTGGGGACTAGCGGGGCCATCCTACGAGCAGTACTTC
NA,TRBJ1-1,NA,TRBV5-1,CASSLAGGNTEAFF,TGCGCCAGCAGCTTGGCCGGGGGAAACACTGAAGCTTTCTTT
NA,TRBJ2-1,TRBD2,TRBV13,CASSFSGTYNEQFF,TGTGCCAGCAGCTTTAGCGGGACCTACAATGAGCAGTTCTTC
NA,TRBJ2-7,TRBD2,TRBV10-2,CATLRGVAGISSYEQYF,TGCGCCACCCTACGCGGGGTAGCGGGGATAAGCTCCTACGAGCAGTACTTC
NA,TRBJ2-1,NA,TRBV30,CAWREISTYNEQFF,TGTGCCTGGAGGGAAATAAGCACCTACAATGAGCAGTTCTTC
NA,TRBJ2-1,NA,TRBV6-6,CASSYAVATFDEQFF,TGTGCCAGCAGTTACGCGGTAGCCACCTTTGATGAGCAGTTCTTC
NA,TRBJ1-1,NA,TRBV19,CASSIAQGSGTEAFF,TGTGCCAGTAGTATAGCGCAGGGAAGCGGGACTGAAGCTTTCTTT
NA,TRBJ2-7,NA,TRBV6-5,CASSYVGGQDEQYF,TGTGCCAGCAGTTACGTGGGGGGGCAGGACGAGCAGTACTTC
NA,TRBJ2-7,NA,TRBV27,CASGIGRGIDEQYF,TGTGCCAGCGGTATAGGTCGGGGTATCGACGAGCAGTACTTC